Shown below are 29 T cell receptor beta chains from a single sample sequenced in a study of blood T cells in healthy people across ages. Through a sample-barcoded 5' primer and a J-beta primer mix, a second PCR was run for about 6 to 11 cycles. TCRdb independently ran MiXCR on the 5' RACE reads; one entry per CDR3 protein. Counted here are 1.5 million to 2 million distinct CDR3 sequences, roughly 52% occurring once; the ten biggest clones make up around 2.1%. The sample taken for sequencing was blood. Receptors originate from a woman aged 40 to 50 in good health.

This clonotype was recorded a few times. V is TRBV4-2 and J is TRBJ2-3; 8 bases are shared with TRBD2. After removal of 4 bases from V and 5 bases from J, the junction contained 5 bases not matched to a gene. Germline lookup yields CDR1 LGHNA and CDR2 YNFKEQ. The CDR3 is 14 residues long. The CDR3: CASSRGSGGDTQYF. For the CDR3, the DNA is TGTGCCAGCAGCCGGGGAAGCGGGGGAGATACGCAGTATTTT.

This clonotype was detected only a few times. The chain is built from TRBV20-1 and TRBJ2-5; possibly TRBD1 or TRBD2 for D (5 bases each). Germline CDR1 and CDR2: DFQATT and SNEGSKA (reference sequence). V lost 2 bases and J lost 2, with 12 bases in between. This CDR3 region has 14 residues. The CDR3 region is CSARTGREQETQYF. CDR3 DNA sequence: TGCAGTGCTAGAACGGGCAGGGAGCAAGAGACCCAGTACTTC.

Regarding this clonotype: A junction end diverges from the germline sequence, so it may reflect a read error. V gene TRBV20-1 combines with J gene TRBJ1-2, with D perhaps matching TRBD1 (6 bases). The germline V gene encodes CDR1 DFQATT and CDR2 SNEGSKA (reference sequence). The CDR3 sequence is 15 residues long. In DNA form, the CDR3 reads TGCAGTGTTAGAGGGGGGGCAGGGACCCTCTATGGCTACACCTTC. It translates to CSVRGGAGTLYGYTF.

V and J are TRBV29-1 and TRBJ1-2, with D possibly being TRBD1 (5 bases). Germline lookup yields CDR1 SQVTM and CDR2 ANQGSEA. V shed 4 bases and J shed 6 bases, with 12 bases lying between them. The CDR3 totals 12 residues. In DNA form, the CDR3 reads TGCAGCGTTGTGGGGACGACCCATGGCTACACCTTC. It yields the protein CSVVGTTHGYTF.

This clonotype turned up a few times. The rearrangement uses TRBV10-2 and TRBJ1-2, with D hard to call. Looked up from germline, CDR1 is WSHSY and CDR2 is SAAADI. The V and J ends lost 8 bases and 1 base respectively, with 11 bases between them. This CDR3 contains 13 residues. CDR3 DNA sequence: TGCGCCAGCCGAATAGACCTTAACTATGGCTACACCTTC. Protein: CASRIDLNYGYTF.

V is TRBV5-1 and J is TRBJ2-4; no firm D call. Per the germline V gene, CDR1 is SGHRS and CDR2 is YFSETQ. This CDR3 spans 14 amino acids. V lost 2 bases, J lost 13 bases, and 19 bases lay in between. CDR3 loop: CASSFAEKVPEQYF. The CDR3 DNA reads TGCGCCAGCAGCTTTGCAGAGAAGGTGCCTGAGCAGTACTTC. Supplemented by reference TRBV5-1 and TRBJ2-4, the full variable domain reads KAGVTQTPRYLIKTRGQQVTLSCSPISGHRSVSWYQQTPGQGLQFLFEYFSETQRNKGNFPGRFSGRQFSNSRSEMNVSTLELGDSALYLCASSFAEKVPEQYFGAGTRLSVL.

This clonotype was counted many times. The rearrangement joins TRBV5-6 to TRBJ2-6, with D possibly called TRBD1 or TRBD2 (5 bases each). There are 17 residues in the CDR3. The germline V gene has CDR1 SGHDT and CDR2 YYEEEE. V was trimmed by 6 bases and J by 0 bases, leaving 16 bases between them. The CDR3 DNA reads TGTGCCAGCACCTGGGGACCCCTATTCTCTGGGGCCAACGTCCTGACTTTC. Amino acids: CASTWGPLFSGANVLTF.

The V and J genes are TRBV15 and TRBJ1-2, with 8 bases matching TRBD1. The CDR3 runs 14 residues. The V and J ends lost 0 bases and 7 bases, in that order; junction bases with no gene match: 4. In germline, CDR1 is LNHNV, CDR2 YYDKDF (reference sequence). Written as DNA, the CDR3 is TGTGCCACCAGCAGAGATCCGGGGACAGGTGGCTACACCTTC. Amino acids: CATSRDPGTGGYTF.

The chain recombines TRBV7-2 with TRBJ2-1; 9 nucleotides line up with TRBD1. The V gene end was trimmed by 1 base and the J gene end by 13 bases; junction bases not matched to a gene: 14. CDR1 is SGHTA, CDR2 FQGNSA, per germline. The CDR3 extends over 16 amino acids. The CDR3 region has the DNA TGTGCCAGCAGCTTAGTTGGGACAGGGAAATCAGAGACCCAGTTCTTC. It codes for CASSLVGTGKSETQFF.

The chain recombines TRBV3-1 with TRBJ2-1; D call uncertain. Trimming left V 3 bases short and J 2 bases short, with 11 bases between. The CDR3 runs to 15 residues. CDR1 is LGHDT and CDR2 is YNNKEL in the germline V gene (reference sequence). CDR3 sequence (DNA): TGTGCCAGCAGCCATTGGCAGGTTACCTACAATGAGCAGTTCTTC. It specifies CASSHWQVTYNEQFF.

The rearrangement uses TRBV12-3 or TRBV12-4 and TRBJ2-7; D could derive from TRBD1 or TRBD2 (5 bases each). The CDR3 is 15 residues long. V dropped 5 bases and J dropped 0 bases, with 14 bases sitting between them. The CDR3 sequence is CASSPGGEASYEQYF. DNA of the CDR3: TGTGCCAGCAGTCCTGGGGGAGAAGCCTCCTACGAGCAGTACTTC.

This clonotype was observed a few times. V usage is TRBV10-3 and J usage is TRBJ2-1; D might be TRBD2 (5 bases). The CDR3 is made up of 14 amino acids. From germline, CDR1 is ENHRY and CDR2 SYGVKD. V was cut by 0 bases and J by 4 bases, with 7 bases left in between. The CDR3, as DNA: TGTGCCATCAGTGAGTCAGGCGGGTACAATGAGCAGTTCTTC. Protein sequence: CAISESGGYNEQFF.

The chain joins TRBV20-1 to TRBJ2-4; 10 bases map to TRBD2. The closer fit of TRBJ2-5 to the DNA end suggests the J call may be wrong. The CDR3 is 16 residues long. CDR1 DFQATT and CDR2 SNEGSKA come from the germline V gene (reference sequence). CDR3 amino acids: CSARFVLAGALETQYF. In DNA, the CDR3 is TGCAGTGCTCGATTTGTGCTAGCGGGGGCCCTAGAGACCCAGTACTTC.

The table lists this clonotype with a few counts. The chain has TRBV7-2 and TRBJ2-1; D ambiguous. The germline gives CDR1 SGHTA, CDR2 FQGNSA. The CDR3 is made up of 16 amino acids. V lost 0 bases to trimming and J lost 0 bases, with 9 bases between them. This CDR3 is CASSLAPRSSYNEQFF. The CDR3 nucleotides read TGTGCCAGCAGCTTAGCGCCTAGGAGCTCCTACAATGAGCAGTTCTTC.

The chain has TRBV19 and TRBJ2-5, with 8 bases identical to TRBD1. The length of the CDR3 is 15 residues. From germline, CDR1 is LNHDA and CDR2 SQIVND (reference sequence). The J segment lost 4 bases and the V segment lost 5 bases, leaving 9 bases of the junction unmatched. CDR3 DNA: TGTGCCAGTAGTTCCCCAGGGGGCTTTCGAGAGACCCAGTACTTC. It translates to CASSSPGGFRETQYF.

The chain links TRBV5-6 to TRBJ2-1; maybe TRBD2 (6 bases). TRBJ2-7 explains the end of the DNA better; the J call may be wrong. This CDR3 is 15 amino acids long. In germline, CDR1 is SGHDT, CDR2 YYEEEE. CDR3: CASSPGTSAYNKQYF. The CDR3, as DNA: TGTGCCAGCAGCCCCGGGACTTCTGCCTACAATAAGCAGTACTTC.

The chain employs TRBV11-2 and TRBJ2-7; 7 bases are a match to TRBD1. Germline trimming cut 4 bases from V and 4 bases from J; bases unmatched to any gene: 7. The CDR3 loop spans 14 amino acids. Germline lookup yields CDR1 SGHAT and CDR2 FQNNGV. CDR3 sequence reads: CASSSNRGRYEQYF. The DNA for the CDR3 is TGTGCCAGCAGCTCGAACAGGGGTCGGTACGAGCAGTACTTC.

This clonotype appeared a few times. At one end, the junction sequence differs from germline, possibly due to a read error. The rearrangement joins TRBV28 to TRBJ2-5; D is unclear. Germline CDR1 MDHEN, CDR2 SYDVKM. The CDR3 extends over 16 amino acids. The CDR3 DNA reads TGTGCCAGCAGCTCACGTGCGGTCCAACTCGTAGAGTCCCAGTACTTC. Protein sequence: CASSSRAVQLVESQYF. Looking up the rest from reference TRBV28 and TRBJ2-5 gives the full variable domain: DVKVTQSSRYLVKRTGEKVFLECVQDMDHENMFWYRQDPGLGLRLIYFSYDVKMKEKGDIPEGYSVSREKKERFSLILESASTNQTSMYLCASSSRAVQLVESQYFGPGTRLLVL.

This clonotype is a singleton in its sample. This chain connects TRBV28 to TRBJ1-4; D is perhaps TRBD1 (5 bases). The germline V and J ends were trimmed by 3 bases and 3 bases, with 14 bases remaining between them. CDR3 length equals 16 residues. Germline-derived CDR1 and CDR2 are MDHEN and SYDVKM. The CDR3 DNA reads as TGTGCCAGCAGTTTCTTTTTCGGGGGATCTAATGAAAAACTGTTTTTT. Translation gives CASSFFFGGSNEKLFF.

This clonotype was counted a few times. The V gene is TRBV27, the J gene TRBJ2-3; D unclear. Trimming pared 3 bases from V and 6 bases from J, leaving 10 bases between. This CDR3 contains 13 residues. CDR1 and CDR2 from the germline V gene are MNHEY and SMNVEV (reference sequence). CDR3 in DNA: TGTGCCAGCAGTTTCAACGCGCGGGATACGCAGTATTTT. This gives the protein CASSFNARDTQYF.

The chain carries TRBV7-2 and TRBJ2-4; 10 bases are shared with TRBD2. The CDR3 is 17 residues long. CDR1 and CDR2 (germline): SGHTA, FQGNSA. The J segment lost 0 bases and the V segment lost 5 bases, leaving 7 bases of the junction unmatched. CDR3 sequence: CASSTGAGGLAKNIQYF. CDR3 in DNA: TGTGCCAGCAGCACGGGAGCGGGGGGGTTAGCCAAAAACATTCAGTACTTC.

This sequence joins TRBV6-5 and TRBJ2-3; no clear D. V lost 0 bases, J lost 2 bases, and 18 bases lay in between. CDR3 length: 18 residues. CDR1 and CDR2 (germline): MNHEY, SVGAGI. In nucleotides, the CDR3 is TGTGCCAGCAGTTACTCGAGTAGGACCGGGCTCTTCACAGATACGCAGTATTTT. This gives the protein CASSYSSRTGLFTDTQYF.

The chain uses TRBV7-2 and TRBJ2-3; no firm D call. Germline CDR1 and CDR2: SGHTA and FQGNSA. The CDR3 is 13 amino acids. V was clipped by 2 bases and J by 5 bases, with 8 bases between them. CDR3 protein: CASSLIGLDTQYF. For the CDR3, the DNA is TGTGCCAGCAGCTTAATCGGCTTAGATACGCAGTATTTT.

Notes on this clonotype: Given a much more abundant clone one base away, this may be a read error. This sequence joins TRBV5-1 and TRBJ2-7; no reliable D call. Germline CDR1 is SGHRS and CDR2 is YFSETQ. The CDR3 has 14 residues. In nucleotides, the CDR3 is TGCCCCAGCAGCACGGATGCCGGCTCCTACGAGCAGTACTTC. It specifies CPSSTDAGSYEQYF.

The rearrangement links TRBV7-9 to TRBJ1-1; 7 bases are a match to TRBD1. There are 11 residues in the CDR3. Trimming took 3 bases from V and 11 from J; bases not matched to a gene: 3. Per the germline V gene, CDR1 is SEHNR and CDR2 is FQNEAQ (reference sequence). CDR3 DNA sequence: TGTGCCAGCAGCTTGACAGGGCCGGCTTTCTTT. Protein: CASSLTGPAFF. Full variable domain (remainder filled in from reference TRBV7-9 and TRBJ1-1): DTGVSQNPRHKITKRGQNVTFRCDPISEHNRLYWYRQTLGQGPEFLTYFQNEAQLEKSRLLSDRFSAERPKGSFSTLEIQRTEQGDSAMYLCASSLTGPAFFGQGTRLTVV.

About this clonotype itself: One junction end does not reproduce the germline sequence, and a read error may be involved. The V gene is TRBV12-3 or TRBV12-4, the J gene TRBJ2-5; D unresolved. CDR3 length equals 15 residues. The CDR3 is CASSFGLSLQETLYF. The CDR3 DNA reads TGTGCCAGCAGTTTCGGGCTTTCTCTACAAGAGACCCTGTACTTC.

This CDR3 is CASSQDMGGKIYNEQFF. The CDR3 DNA is TGCGCCAGCAGCCAAGATATGGGGGGTAAGATCTACAATGAGCAGTTCTTC. The chain carries TRBV4-3 and TRBJ2-1; a possible D gene is TRBD2 (6 bases). Germline CDR1 reads LGHNA; CDR2 reads YSLEER. Trimming stripped 0 bases from V and 3 bases from J, with 15 bases between. The CDR3 extends over 17 amino acids.

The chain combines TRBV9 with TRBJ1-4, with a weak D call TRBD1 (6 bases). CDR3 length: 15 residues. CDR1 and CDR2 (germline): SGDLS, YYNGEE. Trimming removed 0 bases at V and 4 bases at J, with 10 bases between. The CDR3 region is CASSVAGAVNEKLFF. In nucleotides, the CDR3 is TGTGCCAGCAGCGTAGCGGGGGCGGTTAATGAAAAACTGTTTTTT.

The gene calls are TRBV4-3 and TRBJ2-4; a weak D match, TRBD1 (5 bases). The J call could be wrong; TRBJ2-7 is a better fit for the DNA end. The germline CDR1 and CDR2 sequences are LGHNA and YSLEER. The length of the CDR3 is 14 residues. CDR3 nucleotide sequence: TGCGCCAGCAGCCAAGCAATGGGGCAGTACGAGCAGTACTTC. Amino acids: CASSQAMGQYEQYF.